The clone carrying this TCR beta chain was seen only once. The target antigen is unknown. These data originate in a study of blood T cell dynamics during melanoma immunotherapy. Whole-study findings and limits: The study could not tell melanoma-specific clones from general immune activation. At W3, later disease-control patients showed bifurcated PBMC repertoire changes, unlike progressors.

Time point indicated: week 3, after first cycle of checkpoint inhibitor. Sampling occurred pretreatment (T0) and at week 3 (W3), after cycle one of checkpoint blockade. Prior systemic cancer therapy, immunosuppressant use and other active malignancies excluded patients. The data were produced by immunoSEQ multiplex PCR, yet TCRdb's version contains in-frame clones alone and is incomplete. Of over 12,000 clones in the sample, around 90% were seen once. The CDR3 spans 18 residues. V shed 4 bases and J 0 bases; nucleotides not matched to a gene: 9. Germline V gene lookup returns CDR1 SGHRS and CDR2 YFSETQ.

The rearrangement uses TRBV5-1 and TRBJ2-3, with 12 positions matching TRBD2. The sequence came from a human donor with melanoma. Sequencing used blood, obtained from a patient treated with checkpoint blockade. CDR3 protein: CASSPTGTSGPSTDTQYF. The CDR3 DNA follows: TGCGCCAGCAGCCCAACCGGGACTAGCGGGCCTAGCACAGATACGCAGTATTTT.